This entry is about one T cell receptor (beta chain). Germline V CDR1 and CDR2: SGHRS, YFSETQ. There are 17 residues in the CDR3. Losses at the gene ends were 0 bases for V and 9 bases for J; bases not matched to a gene: 13. The data were taken from a study of blood T cell repertoires in COVID-19. On the study more broadly: Sites in the United States, Italy and Spain provided acute and convalescent COVID-19 samples. T cells, B-cell-depleted T cells, or PBMCs supplied cDNA or gDNA.

Participants, about 18 to 90 years old, spanned some 23 US areas. Participant-reported clinical history was the basis for cohort assignment. The table came from immunoSEQ multiplex PCR; TCRdb's copy has only in-frame clones and leaves some out. Among approximately 200,000 clones listed, roughly 87% were seen once. This chain uses TRBV5-1 with TRBJ2-1; TRBD2 matches 9 bases. The source material was PBMCs or T cells enriched from blood (not recorded which). This clonotype originated in a woman in her twenties or thirties who had recovered from COVID-19. The CDR3 loop is CASSLASAGGPDGEQFF. The DNA for the CDR3 is TGCGCCAGCAGCTTGGCGTCCGCGGGAGGGCCGGACGGTGAGCAGTTCTTC.